The 4 T cell receptor beta chains presented below share a single source sample, sequenced in a study of graft-versus-host responses after intestinal transplantation. CFSE-labeled responder cells (around 200,000) were plated with around 200,000 irradiated, violet-dye-labeled stimulator cells. This table comes from immunoSEQ multiplex PCR, and its TCRdb copy is limited to in-frame clones, with some not included. The sample has roughly 23,000 clones, over 35% seen once. Sample: alloreactive CD8+ T cells from a mixed lymphocyte reaction culture, taken before transplantation. Specified subset: CFSE-low proliferating T cells sorted from roughly 6-day pre-transplant mixed lymphocyte reaction (GvH or HvG direction). The receptor source for this set is a human patient who was an organ donor for intestinal transplantation.

This rearrangement joins TRBV4-1 to TRBJ2-7; 11 positions agree with TRBD2. CDR3 length: 16 amino acids. V gave up 0 bases and J gave up 2 bases; unmatched junction bases: 3. Germline assignment: CDR1 MGHRA and CDR2 YSYEKL. CDR3 in DNA: TGCGCCAGCAGCCAAGAAGTGGGACTAGCGGCCTACGAGCAGTACTTC. This encodes CASSQEVGLAAYEQYF.

V and J are TRBV15 and TRBJ1-5; D is uncertain. The CDR3 sequence is 13 residues long. Germline V lookup: CDR1 LNHNV, CDR2 YYDKDF (reference sequence). Trimming cost V 5 bases and J 6 bases, with 11 bases left between them. CDR3 DNA: TGTGCCACCAGCCTCCACTCAGGTCAGCCCCAGCATTTT. It codes for CATSLHSGQPQHF. Filled out from reference TRBV15 and TRBJ1-5, the complete variable domain reads DAMVIQNPRYQVTQFGKPVTLSCSQTLNHNVMYWYQQKSSQAPKLLFHYYDKDFNNEADTPDNFQSRRPNTSFCFLDIRSPGLGDTAMYLCATSLHSGQPQHFGDGTRLSIL.

The rearrangement uses TRBV5-1 and TRBJ2-1; TRBD1 agrees at 10 bases. The CDR3 has 15 amino acids. Germline CDR1 and CDR2: SGHRS and YFSETQ. Trimming cost V 8 bases and J 4 bases; bases outside gene matches: 9. Here the CDR3 reads CARGPGTGAYNEQFF. Written as DNA, the CDR3 is TGCGCCAGGGGCCCCGGGACAGGGGCATACAATGAGCAGTTCTTC.

By share of the sample, this clone is medium-sized (0.01 to 0.1%). The rearrangement joins TRBV7-8 to TRBJ2-1; D not certain. The V gene's germline CDR1 is SGHVS and CDR2 FQNEAQ. The V and J ends lost 2 bases and 0 bases respectively, with 11 bases between them. The CDR3 runs 16 residues. CDR3 sequence (DNA): TGTGCCAGCAGCTTATCTGCGGACGGCTCCTACAATGAGCAGTTCTTC. This translates into CASSLSADGSYNEQFF.